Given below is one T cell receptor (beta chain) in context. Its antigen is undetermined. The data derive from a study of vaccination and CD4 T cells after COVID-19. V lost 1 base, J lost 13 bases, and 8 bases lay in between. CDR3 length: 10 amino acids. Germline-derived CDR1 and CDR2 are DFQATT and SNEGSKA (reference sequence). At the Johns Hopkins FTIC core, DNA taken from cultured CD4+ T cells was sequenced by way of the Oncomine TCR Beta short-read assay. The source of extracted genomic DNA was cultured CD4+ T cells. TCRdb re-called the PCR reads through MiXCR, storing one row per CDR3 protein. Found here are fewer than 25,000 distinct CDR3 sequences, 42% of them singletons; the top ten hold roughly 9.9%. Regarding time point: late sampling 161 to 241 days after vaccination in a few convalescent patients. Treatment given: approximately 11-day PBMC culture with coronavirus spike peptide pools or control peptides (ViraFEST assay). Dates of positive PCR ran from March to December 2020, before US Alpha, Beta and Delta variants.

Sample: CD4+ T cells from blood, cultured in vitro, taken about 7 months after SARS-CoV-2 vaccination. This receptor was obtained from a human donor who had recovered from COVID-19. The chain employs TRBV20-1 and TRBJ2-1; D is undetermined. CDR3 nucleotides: TGCAGTGCTAGAGTTCAGTACCAGTTCTTC. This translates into CSARVQYQFF.